The rows below give T cell receptor beta chains drawn from one sample of a study of blood T cell repertoires in COVID-19. Data came from immunoSEQ multiplex PCR; TCRdb stores just in-frame clones and leaves some out. Here the sample spans 35,000 to 45,000 clones, roughly nine tenths being singletons. The sample was peripheral blood. Source of these receptors: a man aged 50-60 years with active COVID-19. Each CDR3 is given with its conserved first and last residue. The order of the fields is V gene, J gene, D gene, CDR3 protein, CDR3 DNA. A D gene is named only where the DNA matches it firmly.

TRBV7-9	TRBJ2-1	.	CASSPARVLGQFF	TGTGCCAGCAGCCCCGCCCGAGTTCTTGGGCAGTTCTTC
TRBV3-1/TRBV3-2	TRBJ2-3	.	CASSLYTDTQYF	TGTGCCAGCAGCCTTTACACAGATACGCAGTATTTT
TRBV7-3	TRBJ2-7	TRBD2	CASSLGLAGEQYF	TGTGCCAGCAGCCTAGGACTAGCGGGGGAGCAGTACTTC
TRBV30	TRBJ1-1	.	CAWSKGEIEAFF	TGTGCCTGGAGTAAAGGAGAGATTGAAGCTTTCTTT
TRBV28	TRBJ2-2	TRBD1	CASDGQAPGELFF	TGTGCCAGCGATGGACAGGCTCCCGGGGAGCTGTTTTTT
TRBV27	TRBJ2-2	TRBD2	CASSLLQASGRTGELFF	TGTGCCAGCAGTTTACTTCAGGCTAGCGGGCGCACCGGGGAGCTGTTTTTT
TRBV11-2	TRBJ1-1	TRBD1	CASSLGSGGNTEAFF	TGTGCCAGCAGCTTAGGTTCAGGGGGCAACACTGAAGCTTTCTTT
TRBV7-8	TRBJ1-5	TRBD1	CASSLLTGGNQPQHF	TGTGCCAGCAGCTTACTTACAGGGGGAAATCAGCCCCAGCATTTT
TRBV30	TRBJ1-5	.	CAWGGSGRNQPQHF	TGTGCCTGGGGTGGGAGTGGGCGCAATCAGCCCCAGCATTTT
TRBV30	TRBJ1-4	.	CAWSEVRAGKREKLFF	TGTGCCTGGAGCGAAGTCAGGGCTGGGAAGCGCGAAAAACTGTTTTTT
TRBV27	TRBJ2-7	.	CASSPSPRFRGYEQYF	TGTGCCAGCAGCCCTTCCCCCAGATTCCGGGGTTACGAGCAGTACTTC
TRBV12-3/TRBV12-4	TRBJ2-7	.	CASSLRPYEQYF	TGTGCCAGCAGTTTGCGTCCTTACGAGCAGTACTTC
TRBV29-1	TRBJ1-1	.	CSVGTNEAFF	TGCAGCGTTGGGACAAATGAAGCTTTCTTT
TRBV12-5	TRBJ2-1	TRBD2	CASGLDFGTSVRHNEQFF	TGTGCTAGTGGTTTGGATTTTGGGACTAGCGTTCGCCACAATGAGCAGTTCTTC
TRBV7-9	TRBJ2-7	TRBD2	CASSQGTSQFYEQYF	TGTGCCAGCAGCCAAGGGACTAGTCAATTCTACGAGCAGTACTTC
TRBV7-2	TRBJ2-1	TRBD2	CASSLREGRGYNEQFF	TGTGCCAGCAGCTTACGGGAGGGAAGGGGCTACAATGAGCAGTTCTTC
TRBV10-3	TRBJ2-1	TRBD2	CAINSGTTNEQFF	TGTGCCATCAACTCCGGGACTACAAATGAGCAGTTCTTC